This TCR beta chain was observed in a study of T cells in Graves' hyperthyroidism and ophthalmopathy. The patients, who ranged from 18 to 65 in age, presented with newly diagnosed hyperthyroidism lasting under 2 months. Fresh 10 ml peripheral blood yielded PBMCs. Amplified TCR beta CDR3 regions came from RNA transcripts. An initial round of RT-PCR targeting the TCR CDR3 relied on the HTBI primer set. TCRdb passed the multiplex PCR reads through MiXCR, listing each CDR3 protein once. This sample has roughly 750,000 distinct CDR3 sequences, with roughly 15% found just once. Germline lookup yields CDR1 SNHLY and CDR2 FYNNEI. CDR3 length equals 16 residues. V was shortened by 0 bases and J by 7 bases, with 18 bases between the two germline ends. This clonotype was recorded many times. The antigen is undetermined. Whole-study results and caveats: Ophthalmopathy and stable hyperthyroidism were separated by a 13 V-J model.

The chain couples TRBV2 to TRBJ2-5; D tentatively reads TRBD1 or TRBD2 (5 bases each). The sequenced sample was blood. This TCR was recovered from a man between 18 and 29 years old with Graves' hyperthyroidism. The CDR3 region has the DNA TGTGCCAGCAGTGAAGCGCGGGCGGCTAATCAGGGGACCCAGTACTTC. Encoded protein: CASSEARAANQGTQYF. Looking up the rest from reference TRBV2 and TRBJ2-5 gives the full variable domain: EPEVTQTPSHQVTQMGQEVILRCVPISNHLYFYWYRQILGQKVEFLVSFYNNEISEKSEIFDDQFSVERPDGSNFTLKIRSTKLEDSAMYFCASSEARAANQGTQYFGPGTRLLVL.